This T cell receptor (beta chain) was captured in a study of cytomegalovirus exposure and HLA in healthy donors. General study points: The classifier was said to identify cytomegalovirus status with high specificity and sensitivity. TCR sequences were mostly rare, though some public TCRs occurred in many donors. Three chains linked to CMV were shown in vitro to be specific for CMV antigens. Cytomegalovirus-associated TCR beta chains were listed, numbering over 150.

Germline values: CDR1 SGDLS, CDR2 YYNGEE. The CDR3 is made up of 17 amino acids. The trim removed 0 bases at V and 0 bases at J, leaving 4 bases unmatched. Concerning this clone: The antigen is unknown.

TCRdb's table, derived via immunoSEQ multiplex PCR, lists solely in-frame clones and lacks some. The repertoire holds 200,000 to 250,000 clones, over 75% seen once, with 12% in the top ten. The rearrangement joins TRBV9 to TRBJ1-3; 9 bases are shared with TRBD1. This receptor was identified in a man younger than 35 in good health and CMV-seropositive. The sample consisted of PBMCs. Here the CDR3 DNA reads TGTGCCAGCAGCGTAGGCGGGACAGGGAGCTCTGGAAACACCATATATTTT. Its protein product is CASSVGGTGSSGNTIYF.